This T cell receptor beta chain was identified in a study of T cell clonality in common variable immunodeficiency. The repertoire was sequenced with immunoSEQ multiplex PCR; TCRdb's copy has only in-frame clones and lacks some. The profile covers 40,000 to 50,000 clones, none occurring a single time. Study-wide findings and caveats: CVID subjects showed higher TCRbeta clonality than healthy controls. Fewer deletions and N-nucleotide insertions were reportedly seen in common variable immunodeficiency TCR beta sequences. Links between repertoire features and CVID complications were heterogeneity-limited.

The V gene's germline CDR1 is LNHDA and CDR2 SQIVND (reference sequence). Trimming removed 2 bases from V and 2 bases from J, with 13 bases in between. The CDR3 contains 15 residues. This clone was picked up a small number of times. Its antigen is as yet unknown. The read ends 3 residues before the CDR3 terminus; that terminus is restored from the germline J gene. Sequencing input: peripheral blood mononuclear cells. The TCR originated in a human donor with common variable immunodeficiency. The chain couples TRBV19 to TRBJ2-7; D remains ambiguous. The CDR3 is CASSIRLFFTYEQYF. CDR3 DNA, as far as it was read: TGTGCCAGTAGTATAAGGCTCTTTTTCACCTACGAG.